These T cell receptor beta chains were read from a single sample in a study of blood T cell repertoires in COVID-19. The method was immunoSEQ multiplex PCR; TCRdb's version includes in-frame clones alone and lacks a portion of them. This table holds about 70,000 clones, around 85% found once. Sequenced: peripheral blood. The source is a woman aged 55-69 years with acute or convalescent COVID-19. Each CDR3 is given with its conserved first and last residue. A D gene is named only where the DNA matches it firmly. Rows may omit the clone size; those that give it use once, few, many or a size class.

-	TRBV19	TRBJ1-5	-	CAAGAGGNQPQHF	TGTGCCGCGGGGGCGGGGGGCAATCAGCCCCAGCATTTT
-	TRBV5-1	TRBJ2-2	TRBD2	CASSLSGGTGELFF	TGCGCCAGCAGCCTTAGCGGGGGCACCGGGGAGCTGTTTTTT
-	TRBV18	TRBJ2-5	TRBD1	CASSSGTGAQETQYF	TGTGCCAGCTCATCCGGGACAGGAGCACAAGAGACCCAGTACTTC
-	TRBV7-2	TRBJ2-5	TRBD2	CASRVSGKETQYF	TGTGCCAGCAGGGTTAGCGGGAAAGAGACCCAGTACTTC
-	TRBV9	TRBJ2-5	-	CASSGGVITQETQYF	TGTGCCAGCAGCGGGGGGGTGATCACCCAAGAGACCCAGTACTTC
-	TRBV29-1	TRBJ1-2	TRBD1	CSGGQGAGGYTF	TGCAGCGGAGGACAGGGGGCGGGTGGCTACACCTTC
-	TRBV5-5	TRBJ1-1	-	CASSLYSEAFF	TGTGCCAGCAGCTTGTACAGTGAAGCTTTCTTT
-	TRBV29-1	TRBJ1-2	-	CSVAEMQGIGYTF	TGCAGCGTCGCCGAGATGCAGGGGATTGGCTACACCTTC
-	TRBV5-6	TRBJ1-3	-	CASSPGQSISGNTIYF	TGTGCCAGCAGCCCCGGACAGTCGATCTCTGGAAACACCATATATTTT
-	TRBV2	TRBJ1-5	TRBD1	CASRLQGAPSNQPQHF	TGTGCCAGCAGGCTACAGGGGGCGCCTAGCAATCAGCCCCAGCATTTT
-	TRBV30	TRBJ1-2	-	CAWSRTPSYGYTF	TGTGCCTGGAGTAGGACACCCTCCTATGGCTACACCTTC
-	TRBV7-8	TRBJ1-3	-	CASSFLSGNTIYF	TGTGCCAGCAGCTTCCTTTCTGGAAACACCATATATTTT
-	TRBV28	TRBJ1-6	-	CASSFEVQSNSPLHF	TGTGCCAGCAGTTTTGAGGTCCAGTCCAATTCACCCCTCCACTTT
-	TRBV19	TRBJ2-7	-	CASSTTQGLYF	TGTGCCAGTAGTACGACCCAGGGACTCTACTTC
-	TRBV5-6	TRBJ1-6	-	CASSQTGGNSPLHF	TGTGCCAGCAGTCAAACTGGGGGGAATTCACCCCTCCACTTT
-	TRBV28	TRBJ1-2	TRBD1	CASRKTGLGYGYTF	TGTGCCAGCAGGAAGACAGGGTTGGGCTATGGCTACACCTTC
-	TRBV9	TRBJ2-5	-	CASSGYGRETQYF	TGTGCCAGCAGCGGTTATGGGCGAGAGACCCAGTACTTC
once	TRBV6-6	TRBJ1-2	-	CASRNPGGYTF	TGTGCCAGCAGAAATCCGGGGGGCTACACCTTC
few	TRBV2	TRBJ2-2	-	CASSEASLLGTGELFF	TGTGCCAGCAGTGAAGCGTCACTCCTTGGCACCGGGGAGCTGTTTTTT
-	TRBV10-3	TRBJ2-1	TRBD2	CASRTSAETGEQFF	TGTGCCAGCCGGACTAGCGCCGAGACTGGTGAGCAGTTCTTC
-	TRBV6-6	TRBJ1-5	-	CASSYEVNSNQPQHF	TGTGCCAGCAGTTACGAGGTAAATAGCAATCAGCCCCAGCATTTT
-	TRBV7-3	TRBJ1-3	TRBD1	CASSRTGGRESGNTIYF	TGTGCCAGCAGCCGTACAGGGGGGAGGGAGTCTGGAAACACCATATATTTT
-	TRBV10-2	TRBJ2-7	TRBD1	CASSNPGQGDEQYF	TGCGCCAGCAGCAACCCGGGACAGGGGGACGAGCAGTACTTC
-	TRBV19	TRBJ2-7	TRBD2	CATSLAAGLLNEQYF	TGTGCCACCTCTCTAGCGGCCGGGCTCTTGAACGAGCAGTACTTC
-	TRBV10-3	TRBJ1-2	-	CAIRLGGEDYGYTF	TGTGCCATCAGGTTGGGAGGGGAAGACTATGGCTACACCTTC
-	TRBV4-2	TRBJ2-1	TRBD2	CASTGLAGGLSIEPNSYNEQFF	TGTGCCAGTACCGGACTAGCGGGAGGGCTTAGCATTGAACCGAACTCCTACAATGAGCAGTTCTTC
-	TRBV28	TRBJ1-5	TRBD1	CASSKGPGGEDSNQPQHF	TGTGCCAGCAGTAAGGGTCCAGGGGGCGAAGATAGCAATCAGCCCCAGCATTTT
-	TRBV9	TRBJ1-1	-	CASSSSANKFGGAFF	TGTGCCAGCAGCTCGTCAGCTAATAAGTTTGGAGGCGCTTTCTTT
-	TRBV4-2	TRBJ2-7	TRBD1	CASSQRDRGHEQYF	TGTGCCAGCAGCCAGCGGGACAGGGGCCACGAGCAGTACTTC
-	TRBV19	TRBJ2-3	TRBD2	CASTPSGGSTDTQYF	TGTGCCAGTACCCCTAGCGGGGGGAGTACAGATACGCAGTATTTT
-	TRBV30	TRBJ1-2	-	CAWSGFEHSKMQGYTF	TGTGCCTGGAGTGGTTTCGAACACAGCAAAATGCAGGGCTACACCTTC
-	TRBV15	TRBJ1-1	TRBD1	CATSSGQVSTEAFF	TGTGCCACCAGCAGTGGACAGGTCAGCACTGAAGCTTTCTTT
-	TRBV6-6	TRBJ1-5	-	CASSYEVRQPQHF	TGTGCCAGCAGTTACGAGGTCCGACAGCCCCAGCATTTT
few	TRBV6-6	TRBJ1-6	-	CATRRAGDLVSYNSPLHF	TGTGCGACCAGACGAGCAGGGGACCTCGTCTCCTATAATTCACCCCTCCACTTT
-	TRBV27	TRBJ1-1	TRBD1	CASRPTGGLLNTEAFF	TGTGCCAGCAGGCCGACAGGGGGATTGTTGAACACTGAAGCTTTCTTT
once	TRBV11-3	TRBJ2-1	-	CASSWVGGEQFF	TGTGCCAGCAGTTGGGTAGGAGGTGAGCAGTTCTTC
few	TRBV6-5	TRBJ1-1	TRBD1	CASRDRAGGEAFF	TGTGCCAGCAGGGACAGGGCCGGGGGTGAAGCTTTCTTT
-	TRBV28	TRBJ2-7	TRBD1	CASSLTQGAGEQYF	TGTGCCAGCAGTTTGACACAGGGGGCGGGCGAGCAGTACTTC
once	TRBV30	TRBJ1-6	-	CAWSVYPPDNYGGSTLHF	TGTGCCTGGAGTGTGTATCCCCCGGACAACTACGGCGGATCCACCCTCCACTTT
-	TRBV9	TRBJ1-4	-	CASSARGGYPNEKLFF	TGTGCCAGCAGCGCGCGCGGGGGATATCCTAATGAAAAACTGTTTTTT
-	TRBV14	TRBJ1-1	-	CASSPTASGAFF	TGTGCCAGCAGCCCGACAGCATCGGGAGCTTTCTTT
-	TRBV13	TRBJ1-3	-	CASSSRQMGSGNTIYF	TGTGCCAGCAGCTCGCGACAGATGGGCTCTGGAAACACCATATATTTT
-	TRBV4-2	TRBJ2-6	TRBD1	CASSQDQGAGANVLTF	TGTGCCAGCAGCCAAGATCAGGGGGCTGGGGCCAACGTCCTGACTTTC
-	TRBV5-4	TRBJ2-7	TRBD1	CASSRRDRGPEQYF	TGTGCCAGCAGTCGGCGAGACAGGGGGCCCGAGCAGTACTTC
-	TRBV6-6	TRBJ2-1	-	CASSYQRNNEQFF	TGTGCCAGCAGTTACCAGCGGAACAATGAGCAGTTCTTC
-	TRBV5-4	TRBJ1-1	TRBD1	CASSQDRVTEAFF	TGTGCCAGCAGCCAAGACAGGGTCACTGAAGCTTTCTTT
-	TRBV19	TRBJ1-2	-	CASRDITYGYTF	TGTGCCAGTAGGGACATAACCTATGGCTACACCTTC
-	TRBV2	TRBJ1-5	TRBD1	CASSVGTGAKPQHF	TGTGCCAGCAGTGTGGGGACAGGGGCGAAGCCCCAGCATTTT
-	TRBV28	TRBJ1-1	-	CASSFRGLNTEAFF	TGTGCCAGCAGTTTCAGGGGTTTGAACACTGAAGCTTTCTTT
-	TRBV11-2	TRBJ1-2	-	CASSLGRLYGYTF	TGTGCCAGCAGCTTAGGCAGGTTATATGGCTACACCTTC
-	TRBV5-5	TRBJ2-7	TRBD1	CASSLAFNRGSYEQYF	TGTGCCAGCAGCTTGGCCTTCAACAGGGGCTCCTACGAGCAGTACTTC
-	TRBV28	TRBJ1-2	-	CASSFGQGRYGYTF	TGTGCCAGCAGTTTCGGACAAGGACGGTATGGCTACACCTTC
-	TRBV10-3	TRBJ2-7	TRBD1	CAIGRTGATYEQYF	TGTGCCATCGGAAGGACAGGGGCTACCTACGAGCAGTACTTC
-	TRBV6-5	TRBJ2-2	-	CASSSVSGNTGELFF	TGTGCCAGCAGTTCAGTAAGCGGGAACACCGGGGAGCTGTTTTTT
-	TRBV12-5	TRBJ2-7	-	CASWAGAGEQYF	TGTGCTAGTTGGGCGGGGGCAGGCGAGCAGTACTTC